The 7 T cell receptor beta chains below all came from one sample that was sequenced in a study of blood T cell repertoires in COVID-19. The assay was immunoSEQ multiplex PCR, and TCRdb's table has in-frame clones only and misses some. The repertoire has fewer than 400,000 clones, 90% of them found once; the top ten carry 3% to 5%. The sequencing input was PBMCs or T cells enriched from blood (not recorded which). The origin of the receptors is a woman under 40 who had been exposed to COVID-19.

The count of this clone is one. The rearrangement links TRBV7-9 to TRBJ1-2; D is uncertain. The CDR3 has 15 residues. Germline V lookup: CDR1 SEHNR, CDR2 FQNEAQ (reference sequence). With 5 bases removed from V and 5 bases from J, the gap between germline ends came to 18 bases. The CDR3 loop reads CASSAGPSPSYGYTF. CDR3 nucleotides: TGTGCCAGCAGCGCTGGCCCAAGTCCCTCTTATGGCTACACCTTC.

A remark on this clone: The same CDR3 can be traced to other DNA sequences in this sample. CDR3 sequence (DNA): TGCGCCAGCAGCCTAAGGACAGGGGGCTCCTACGAGCAGTACTTC. Translating gives CASSLRTGGSYEQYF. The chain links TRBV5-1 to TRBJ2-7; 10 positions agree with TRBD1. Unmatched junction bases numbered 4, after V lost 4 bases and J lost 0 bases. The germline gives CDR1 SGHRS, CDR2 YFSETQ. The CDR3 length is 15 residues.

Only a few counts were recorded for this clone. The chain employs TRBV5-1 and TRBJ1-6, with TRBD1 as a possible D gene (5 bases). The V end was cut by 4 bases, the J end by 8 bases, with 19 bases between. The CDR3 is 16 amino acids. The V gene's germline CDR1 is SGHRS and CDR2 YFSETQ. The DNA of the CDR3 is TGCGCCAGCAGCCCGGAATGGGGGGGAGGGTATTCACCCCTCCACTTT. Encoded protein: CASSPEWGGGYSPLHF.

The chain is built from TRBV29-1 and TRBJ1-4; no reliable D call. The germline gives CDR1 SQVTM, CDR2 ANQGSEA. Trimming shortened V by 4 bases and J by 3 bases, and 9 bases separated the two germline ends. This CDR3 has 13 amino acids. In nucleotides, the CDR3 is TGCAGCGTTGTGGGGAGTTCTAATGAAAAACTGTTTTTT. Residues: CSVVGSSNEKLFF.

The chain employs TRBV4-1 and TRBJ2-2, with D unresolved. The germline CDR1 and CDR2 sequences are MGHRA and YSYEKL. This CDR3 contains 12 residues. V lost 5 bases and J 3 bases, leaving 4 bases between the germline ends. CDR3 region: CASSSYTGELFF. As DNA, the CDR3 is TGCGCCAGCAGCTCTTACACCGGGGAGCTGTTTTTT.

This chain joins TRBV5-6 and TRBJ2-1, with a tentative D call TRBD2 (7 bases). Trimming cost V 4 bases and J 9 bases, with 14 bases left between them. CDR1 is SGHDT and CDR2 is YYEEEE in the germline V gene. The CDR3 is 13 amino acids. CDR3 in amino acids: CASSGGGGAEQFF. The DNA for the CDR3 is TGTGCCAGCAGCGGAGGGGGAGGGGCTGAGCAGTTCTTC.

The genes are TRBV5-5 and TRBJ1-6, with 9 bases that match TRBD1. CDR3 length: 14 amino acids. Trimming cost V 4 bases and J 11 bases; bases outside gene matches: 7. CDR1 SGHKS and CDR2 YYEKEE come from the germline V gene (reference sequence). CDR3 DNA sequence: TGTGCCAGCAGCCAAAATAGACAGGGGGCACCCCTCCACTTT. The encoded protein is CASSQNRQGAPLHF.